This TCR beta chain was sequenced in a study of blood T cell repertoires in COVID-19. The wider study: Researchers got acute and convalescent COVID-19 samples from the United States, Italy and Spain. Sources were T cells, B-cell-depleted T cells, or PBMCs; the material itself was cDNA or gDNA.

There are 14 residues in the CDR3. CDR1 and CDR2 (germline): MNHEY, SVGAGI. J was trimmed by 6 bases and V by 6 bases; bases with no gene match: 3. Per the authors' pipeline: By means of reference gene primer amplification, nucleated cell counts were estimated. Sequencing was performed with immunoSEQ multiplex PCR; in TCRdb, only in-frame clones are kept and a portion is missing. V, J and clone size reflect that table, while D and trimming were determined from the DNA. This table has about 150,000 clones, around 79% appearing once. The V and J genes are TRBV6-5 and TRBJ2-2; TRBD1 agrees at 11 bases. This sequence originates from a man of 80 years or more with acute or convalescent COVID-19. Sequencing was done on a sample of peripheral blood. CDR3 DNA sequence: TGTGCCAGCAGCCGGGACAGGGGGGCCGGGGAGCTGTTTTTT. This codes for CASSRDRGAGELFF.